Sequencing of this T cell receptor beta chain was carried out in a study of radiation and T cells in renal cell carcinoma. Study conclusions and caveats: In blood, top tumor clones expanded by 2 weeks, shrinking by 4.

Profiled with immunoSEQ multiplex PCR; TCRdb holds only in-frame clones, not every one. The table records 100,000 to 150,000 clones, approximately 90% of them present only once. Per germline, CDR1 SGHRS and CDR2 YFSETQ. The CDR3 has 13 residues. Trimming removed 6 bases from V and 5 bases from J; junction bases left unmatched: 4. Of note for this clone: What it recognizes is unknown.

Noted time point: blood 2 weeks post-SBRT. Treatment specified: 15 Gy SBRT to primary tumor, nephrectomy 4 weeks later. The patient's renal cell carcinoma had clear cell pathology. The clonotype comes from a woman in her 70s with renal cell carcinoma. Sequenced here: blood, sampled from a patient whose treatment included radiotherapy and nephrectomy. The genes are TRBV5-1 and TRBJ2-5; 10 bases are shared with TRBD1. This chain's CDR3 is CASTRGQGETQYF. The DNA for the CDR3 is TGCGCCAGCACTAGGGGACAGGGGGAGACCCAGTACTTC.